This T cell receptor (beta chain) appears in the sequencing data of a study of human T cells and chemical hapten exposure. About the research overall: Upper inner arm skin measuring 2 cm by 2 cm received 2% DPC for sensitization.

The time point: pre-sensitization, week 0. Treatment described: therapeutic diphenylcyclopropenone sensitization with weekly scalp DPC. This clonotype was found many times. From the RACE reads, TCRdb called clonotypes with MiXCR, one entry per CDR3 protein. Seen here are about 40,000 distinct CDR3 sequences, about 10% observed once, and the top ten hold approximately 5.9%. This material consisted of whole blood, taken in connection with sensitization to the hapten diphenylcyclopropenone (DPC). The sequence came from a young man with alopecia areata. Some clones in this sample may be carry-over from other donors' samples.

The CDR3 loop is CASSYSLRQFF. CDR3 nucleotide sequence: TGTGCCAGCAGTTATAGTCTTCGGCAGTTCTTC. The chain joins TRBV6-2 or TRBV6-3 to TRBJ2-1; no clear D. Trimming pared 3 bases from V and 12 bases from J, leaving 9 bases between. The CDR3 extends over 11 amino acids. Germline V lookup: CDR1 MNHEY, CDR2 SVGEGT.